The clone carrying this T cell receptor (beta chain) has at least ten counts. The antigen is undetermined. Amplifying from RNA transcripts, the study obtained TCR beta CDR3 regions. The workflow started with a first-round RT-PCR run with HTBI primers and then moved on to a second-round multiplex PCR. TCRdb re-called the multiplex PCR reads through MiXCR, storing one row per CDR3 protein. Of some 390,000 distinct CDR3 sequences in the sample, about a sixth were seen once. The data belong to a study of Graves' ophthalmopathy and Graves' hyperthyroidism. General observations from the study: Blood contained most expanded thyroid clonotypes exceeding 0.001 frequency.

The germline V and J ends were trimmed by 2 bases and 8 bases, with 7 bases remaining between them. The CDR3 is made up of 12 amino acids. CDR1 MDHEN and CDR2 SYDVKM come from the germline V gene. The sample taken for sequencing was peripheral blood. This TCR came from a woman aged 18 to 35 with Graves' ophthalmopathy. The V and J genes are TRBV28 and TRBJ1-5; D call uncertain. CDR3: CASSLDGEPQHF. The DNA of the CDR3 is TGTGCCAGCAGTTTAGACGGGGAGCCCCAGCATTTT.